The clone carrying this T cell receptor beta chain was observed at least ten times. Its matching antigen is unknown. This entry is derived from a study of T cell repertoires in cytomegalovirus infection. For the study at large: Well-studied HLA-B-restricted epitopes and recently identified HLA-C-restricted epitopes of CMV were both used in the study. From public TCR beta signatures came an indication of both CMV infection and matching HLA type. Study conclusions and caveats: Frequencies of public TCR beta families were cumulated, and this identified carriers of CMV plus the relevant HLA. The ex vivo response was dominated by HLA-C-restricted CMV-specific TCR beta clonotypes.

J was trimmed by 3 bases and V by 6 bases; bases with no gene match: 9. Germline V CDR1 and CDR2: SGHVS, FQNEAQ. The CDR3 runs to 17 residues. MiXCR, applied by TCRdb to the reads, yields one record per CDR3 protein. The profile shows 700,000 to 950,000 distinct CDR3 sequences, approximately 32% of them singletons. The sample consisted of cultured CD8+ T cells from PBMCs, taken from culture after CMV antigen stimulation. This rearrangement joins TRBV7-8 to TRBJ2-5, with 14 bases matching TRBD2. The TCR was taken from a human donor in good health (CMV status not recorded). Some clones in this sample may be carry-over from other donors' samples. This CDR3 is CASRETSGLAGEETQYF. The CDR3 nucleotides read TGTGCCAGCAGGGAAACTTCGGGACTAGCGGGGGAAGAGACCCAGTACTTC. Drawing the rest from reference TRBV7-8 and TRBJ2-5, the complete variable domain is GAGVSQSPRYKVAKRGQDVALRCDPISGHVSLFWYQQALGQGPEFLTYFQNEAQLDKSGLPSDRFFAERPEGSVSTLKIQRTQQEDSAVYLCASRETSGLAGEETQYFGPGTRLLVL.